The following is a T cell receptor (beta chain) sequence with its context. Its antigen is unknown. The sample is drawn from a study of blood T cells in healthy people across ages. About the research overall: Every two T cells gave about one barcoded beta molecule via template switching. Study-wide results and limits: Changes seen in expanded clonotypes were possibly confounded by donor CMV status left unknown.

The CDR3 sequence is 14 residues long. Germline assignment: CDR1 MNHEY and CDR2 SMNVEV (reference sequence). The V end lost 8 bases, the J end lost 7 bases, and 19 bases lay between the germline ends. The authors ran a second PCR of roughly 6 to 12 cycles using a sample-barcoded 5' primer and a J-beta primer mix. TCRdb called the 5' RACE reads again in MiXCR, with one record for every CDR3 protein. The sample has fewer than 900,000 distinct CDR3 sequences; approximately 50% are singletons. Each donor had around 9.2 milliliters of peripheral blood drawn. The rearrangement uses TRBV27 and TRBJ2-3; perhaps TRBD2 as D (6 bases). The clonotype was recovered from a woman in her fifties or sixties in good health. The sequencing input was blood. In nucleotides, the CDR3 is TGTGCCAGCGATAGTCGGCGGGATGGAAATACGCAGTATTTT. Translation gives CASDSRRDGNTQYF.